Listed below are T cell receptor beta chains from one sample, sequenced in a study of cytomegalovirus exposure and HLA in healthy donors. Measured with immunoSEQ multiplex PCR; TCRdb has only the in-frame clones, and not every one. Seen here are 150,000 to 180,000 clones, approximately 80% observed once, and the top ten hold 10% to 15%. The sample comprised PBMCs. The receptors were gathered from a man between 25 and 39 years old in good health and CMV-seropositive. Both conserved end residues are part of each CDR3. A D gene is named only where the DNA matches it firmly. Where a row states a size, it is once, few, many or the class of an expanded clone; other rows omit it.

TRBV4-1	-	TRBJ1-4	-	-	CASSDRVWKNCFF
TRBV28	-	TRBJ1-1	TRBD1	TGTGCCAGCGGAGACAGGGGGCGCAACACTGAAGCTTTCTTT	CASGDRGRNTEAFF
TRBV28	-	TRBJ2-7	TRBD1	TGTGCCAGCAGAGGCGGTGACAGGGGTCAGGGTGAGCAGTACTTC	CASRGGDRGQGEQYF
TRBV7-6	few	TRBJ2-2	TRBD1	TGTGCCAGCAGACGACAGGGGAGCCTCGCGAACACCGGGGAGCTGTTTTTT	CASRRQGSLANTGELFF
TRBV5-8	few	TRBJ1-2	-	TGTGCCAGCAGCTCTCGGACTGTTAGCTATGGCTACACCTTC	CASSSRTVSYGYTF
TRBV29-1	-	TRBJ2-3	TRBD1	TGCAGCGTTGCCGGGACAGGGGTTACAGATACGCAGTATTTT	CSVAGTGVTDTQYF
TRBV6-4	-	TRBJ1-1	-	TGTGCCAGCACCACTAGGGCGGGTATGAACACTGAAGCTTTCTTT	CASTTRAGMNTEAFF
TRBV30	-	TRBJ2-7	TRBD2	TGTGCCGGTACATCTAGCGGGACCTACGAGCAGTACTTC	CAGTSSGTYEQYF
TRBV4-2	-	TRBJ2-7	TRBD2	TGTGCCAGCAGCCTGTGGGGGTCTAGCGGTACCTACGAGCAGTACTTC	CASSLWGSSGTYEQYF
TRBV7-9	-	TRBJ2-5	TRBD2	TGTGCCAGCAGACGAGGACTAGCGACTGAAGAGACCCAGTACTTC	CASRRGLATEETQYF
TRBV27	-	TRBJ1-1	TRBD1	TGTGCCAGCAGTCCGCGACAGGGGGGCACTGAAGCTTTCTTT	CASSPRQGGTEAFF
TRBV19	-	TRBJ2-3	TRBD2	TGTGCCAGTAGTACGGAGCGGGAGGGCCAGGGAGATACGCAGTATTTT	CASSTEREGQGDTQYF
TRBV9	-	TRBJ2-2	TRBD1	TGTGCCAGCAGCGTAGGGACAGGGTCCACCGGGGAGCTGTTTTTT	CASSVGTGSTGELFF
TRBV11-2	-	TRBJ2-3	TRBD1	TGTGCCAGCAGCTTACGACAGGGGACTAGCACAGATACGCAGTATTTT	CASSLRQGTSTDTQYF
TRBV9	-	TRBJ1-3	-	TGTGCCAGCAGCGACAGGGGAAACACCATATATTTT	CASSDRGNTIYF